This T cell receptor (beta chain) came from a study of beta chain features in type 1 diabetes. General study points: A moderate, significant TCRB CDR3 shortening appeared in type 1 diabetes across four CD4+ subsets.

The CDR3 sequence is 17 residues long. The V end was cut by 3 bases, the J end by 1 base, with 16 bases between. CDR1 KGHSH and CDR2 LQKENI come from the germline V gene. The entirety of the isolated RNA underwent reverse transcription, so expressed TCRB transcripts were sequenced. Data came from immunoSEQ multiplex PCR; TCRdb stores just in-frame clones and leaves some out. The sample lists around 50,000 clones, approximately 40% seen once, with roughly 0.13% in the top ten. Points on this clone: The antigen is unknown.

One heparinised draw, averaging around 120 mL, was taken per donor. The chain uses TRBV18 and TRBJ1-5; tentative D call: TRBD1 (6 bases). Sequenced input: stem cell memory CD4+ T cells from blood. This TCR was sampled from a man aged 30 to 39 with type 1 diabetes. The CDR3 nucleotides are TGTGCCAGCTCACCCGTCACAGGGATCAACAGCAATCAGCCCCAGCATTTT. Protein sequence: CASSPVTGINSNQPQHF. The full variable domain, in which reference TRBV18 and TRBJ1-5 provide the parts outside the CDR3, is NAGVMQNPRHLVRRRGQEARLRCSPMKGHSHVYWYRQLPEEGLKFMVYLQKENIIDESGMPKERFSAEFPKEGPSILRIQQVVRGDSAAYFCASSPVTGINSNQPQHFGDGTRLSIL.